The entry below describes one T cell receptor beta chain. Its target is unknown. Looked up from germline, CDR1 is SEHNR and CDR2 is FQNEAQ (reference sequence). The CDR3 runs 14 residues. The junction had 5 bases not matched to a gene; V was cut back by 2 bases and J by 5 bases. This sample stems from a study of cytomegalovirus exposure and HLA in healthy donors. The study's findings and limits: Researchers reported in a later analysis that common viral pathogens appeared linked to several top clusters. Reportedly, fewer N-insertions than the roughly 600-donor mean appeared in an Asian-associated ancestry cluster in a later analysis.

PCR amplification relied on 60 Vbeta primers (plus 13 Jbeta primers). Profiling relied on immunoSEQ multiplex PCR, and the TCRdb table lists in-frame clones only, not all of them. The repertoire has some 150,000 clones, roughly 80% of them found once; the top ten carry 13%. The origin of this receptor is a woman in her forties or fifties in good health and CMV-seronegative. This sequence joins TRBV7-9 and TRBJ2-5; 7 bases line up with TRBD2. The source material was PBMCs. CDR3 nucleotide sequence: TGTGCCAGCAGCTTATTCACGGGGGGTGAGACCCAGTACTTC. Translated: CASSLFTGGETQYF.